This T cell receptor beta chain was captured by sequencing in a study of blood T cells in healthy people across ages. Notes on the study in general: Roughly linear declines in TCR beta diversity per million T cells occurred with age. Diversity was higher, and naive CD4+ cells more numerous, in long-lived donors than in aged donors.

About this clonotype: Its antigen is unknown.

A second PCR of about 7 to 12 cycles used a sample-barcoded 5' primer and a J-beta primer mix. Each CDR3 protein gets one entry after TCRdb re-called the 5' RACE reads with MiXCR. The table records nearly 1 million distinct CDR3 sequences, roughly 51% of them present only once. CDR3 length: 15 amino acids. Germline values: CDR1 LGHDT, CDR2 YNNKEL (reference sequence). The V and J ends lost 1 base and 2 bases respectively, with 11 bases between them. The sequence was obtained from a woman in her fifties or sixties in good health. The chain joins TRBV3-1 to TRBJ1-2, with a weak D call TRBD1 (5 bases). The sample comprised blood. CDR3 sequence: CASSQVGNRNYGYTF. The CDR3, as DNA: TGTGCCAGCAGCCAAGTTGGTAACAGGAACTATGGCTACACCTTC. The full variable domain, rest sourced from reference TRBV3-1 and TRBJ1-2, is DTAVSQTPKYLVTQMGNDKSIKCEQNLGHDTMYWYKQDSKKFLKIMFSYNNKELIINETVPNRFSPKSPDKAHLNLHINSLELGDSAVYFCASSQVGNRNYGYTFGSGTRLTVV.